Presented here are 30 T cell receptor beta chains from one specimen sequenced in a study of response to subunit inactivated influenza vaccine. TCRdb processed the RT-PCR reads anew with MiXCR; each CDR3 protein has one entry. The repertoire holds more than 500,000 distinct CDR3 sequences, with roughly 10% as singletons. These records were also assigned to another study, of T cells expressing NK-cell markers. As reported in that work: The authors made TCR beta cDNA libraries by 5'RACE template switching. This switching added a universal primer site and UMIs.

This sample comprised PBMCs from blood, obtained on the day of vaccination. The source is a man between 50 and 59 years old who received an inactivated influenza vaccine.

The rearrangement uses TRBV7-8 and TRBJ1-5, with 7 bases fitting TRBD1. Germline lookup yields CDR1 SGHVS and CDR2 FQNEAQ. V lost 2 bases and J lost 3; bases outside the gene matches: 4. The CDR3 runs to 15 residues. CDR3 sequence (DNA): TGTGCCAGCAGCTTATCGACAGGGTTCAATCAGCCCCAGCATTTT. Translation gives CASSLSTGFNQPQHF.

This clonotype was seen only a few times. CDR3 in amino acids: CASSQGKGMGNSPLHF. The CDR3 nucleotides read TGCGCCAGCAGCCAAGGGAAAGGGATGGGAAATTCACCCCTCCACTTT. The chain has TRBV4-3 and TRBJ1-6; D uncertain. CDR1 LGHNA and CDR2 YSLEER come from the germline V gene. The V gene lost 1 base and the J gene lost 7 bases, with 14 bases spanning the gap. CDR3 size: 16 residues.

This chain joins TRBV7-9 and TRBJ2-7; 8 bases agree with TRBD1. V lost 5 bases and J lost 0; bases outside the gene matches: 9. Germline-derived CDR1 and CDR2 are SEHNR and FQNEAQ (reference sequence). This CDR3 is built from 16 residues. CDR3 loop: CASSPHGQGPSYEQYF. The CDR3 DNA follows: TGTGCCAGCAGCCCCCACGGACAGGGACCCTCCTACGAGCAGTACTTC.

The V gene is TRBV15, the J gene TRBJ1-2; maybe TRBD1 (5 bases). Germline CDR1 is LNHNV and CDR2 is YYDKDF (reference sequence). The V and J ends lost 3 bases and 0 bases respectively, with 23 bases between them. This CDR3 spans 19 amino acids. CDR3 nucleotides: TGTGCCACCAGCAGTCCCTTGGGGGTCATTACTGATACTAACTATGGCTACACCTTC. Its protein is CATSSPLGVITDTNYGYTF.

This clonotype was seen a few times. The chain combines TRBV12-3 or TRBV12-4 with TRBJ2-3; maybe TRBD1 (5 bases). The V end lost 7 bases, the J end lost 1 base, and 15 bases lay between the germline ends. The CDR3 covers 15 residues. CDR3 DNA: TGTGCCAGCAATTCAAGGGGCGGAGGCACAGATACGCAGTATTTT. It yields the protein CASNSRGGGTDTQYF.

The chain couples TRBV6-5 to TRBJ2-5, with 9 bases fitting TRBD2. From germline, CDR1 is MNHEY and CDR2 SVGAGI. The CDR3 has 15 amino acids. J gave up 5 bases and V 0 bases, and 4 bases lay outside the gene matches. The CDR3 loop is CASSYSRGGHETQYF. In DNA, the CDR3 is TGTGCCAGCAGTTACTCGCGGGGGGGCCATGAGACCCAGTACTTC.

The chain carries TRBV7-2 and TRBJ2-7; TRBD1 matches at 11 bases. There are 16 residues in the CDR3. Trimming removed 2 bases from V and 3 bases from J; junction bases left unmatched: 6. From germline, CDR1 is SGHTA and CDR2 FQGNSA. CDR3 DNA: TGTGCCAGCAGCTTATCCTCCGGGACAGGGGGCTACGAGCAGTACTTC. Encoded protein: CASSLSSGTGGYEQYF.

A few counts support this clonotype. This sequence joins TRBV5-1 and TRBJ2-5, with 8 bases that match TRBD1. J was trimmed by 5 bases and V by 2 bases; bases with no gene match: 11. Germline V gene lookup returns CDR1 SGHRS and CDR2 YFSETQ. The length of the CDR3 is 16 residues. The CDR3 DNA is TGCGCCAGCAGCTTTACCCCGACAGGGGCAGGGGAGACCCAGTACTTC. It codes for CASSFTPTGAGETQYF.

This clonotype turned up a few times. V is TRBV7-9 and J is TRBJ2-7; D remains unclear. Trimming left V 6 bases short and J 2 bases short, with 8 bases between. The CDR3 spans 12 residues. CDR1 SEHNR and CDR2 FQNEAQ come from the germline V gene (reference sequence). CDR3 loop: CASRREAYEQYF. The CDR3 DNA sequence: TGTGCCAGCAGGCGCGAGGCCTACGAGCAGTACTTC.

The gene calls are TRBV4-1 and TRBJ2-7, with 9 bases that match TRBD1. Germline assignment: CDR1 MGHRA and CDR2 YSYEKL. The CDR3 contains 14 residues. The junction had 7 bases not matched to a gene; V was cut back by 5 bases and J by 5 bases. CDR3 coding DNA: TGCGCCAGCAGCTACCGGGACAGGGTTGACGAGCAGTACTTC. This gives the protein CASSYRDRVDEQYF.

The rearrangement links TRBV5-1 to TRBJ2-2; the D gene is possibly TRBD2 (6 bases). Germline V CDR1 and CDR2: SGHRS, YFSETQ. The CDR3 contains 17 residues. V lost 0 bases and J lost 7, with 19 bases in between. The CDR3 here is CASSLAGAGNHYGELFF. The CDR3 region has the DNA TGCGCCAGCAGCTTGGCCGGTGCGGGGAACCACTACGGGGAGCTGTTTTTT. The full variable domain, in which reference TRBV5-1 and TRBJ2-2 provide the parts outside the CDR3, is KAGVTQTPRYLIKTRGQQVTLSCSPISGHRSVSWYQQTPGQGLQFLFEYFSETQRNKGNFPGRFSGRQFSNSRSEMNVSTLELGDSALYLCASSLAGAGNHYGELFFGEGSRLTVL.

This clonotype was recorded a few times. The chain combines TRBV5-1 with TRBJ1-1; D might be TRBD1 (6 bases). The CDR3 is made up of 13 amino acids. The germline V and J ends were trimmed by 4 bases and 3 bases, with 10 bases remaining between them. Germline CDR1 reads SGHRS; CDR2 reads YFSETQ. The CDR3 here is CASSRRGDTEAFF. CDR3 nucleotides: TGCGCCAGCAGCAGGAGGGGGGACACTGAAGCTTTCTTT.

This rearrangement joins TRBV4-3 to TRBJ1-2; D is possibly TRBD1 (6 bases). This CDR3 has 16 residues. Germline CDR1 is LGHNA and CDR2 is YSLEER. V shed 0 bases and J shed 0 bases, with 11 bases lying between them. The CDR3 sequence: CASSQDKGGPNYGYTF. CDR3 coding DNA: TGCGCCAGCAGCCAAGATAAGGGGGGCCCTAACTATGGCTACACCTTC.

This clonotype was counted between two and nine times. The genes are TRBV12-3 or TRBV12-4 and TRBJ2-3, with D maybe TRBD2 (7 bases). Trimming left V 8 bases short and J 2 bases short, with 20 bases between. This CDR3 spans 16 amino acids. The CDR3 nucleotides are TGTGCCAGCCGCGACCGGGGGGCCGCGAACACAGATACGCAGTATTTT. Amino acids: CASRDRGAANTDTQYF.

The chain joins TRBV6-2 or TRBV6-3 to TRBJ1-2; D remains unclear. Germline V gene sequence: CDR1 MNHEY, CDR2 SVGEGT. With 0 bases removed from V and 2 bases from J, the gap between germline ends came to 4 bases. The length of the CDR3 is 13 residues. DNA for the CDR3: TGTGCCAGCAGTTACTCAGGGAACTATGGCTACACCTTC. Its protein product is CASSYSGNYGYTF.

This clonotype appeared a few times. The genes are TRBV20-1 and TRBJ1-3, with D perhaps TRBD1 (6 bases). Trimming pared 0 bases from V and 5 bases from J, leaving 8 bases between. CDR1 and CDR2 from the germline V gene are DFQATT and SNEGSKA (reference sequence). This CDR3 has 13 amino acids. The CDR3: CSARDGTRNTIYF. CDR3 DNA: TGCAGTGCTAGAGATGGGACACGAAACACCATATATTTT.

This clonotype was counted many times. This chain connects TRBV20-1 to TRBJ2-3, with 10 bases lining up with TRBD2. This CDR3 comprises 18 residues. Germline V gives CDR1 DFQATT, CDR2 SNEGSKA (reference sequence). J was trimmed by 2 bases and V by 1 base; bases with no gene match: 12. DNA for the CDR3: TGCAGTGCTAGAGCTCCAATGGGTAGCGGGGGGAACACAGATACGCAGTATTTT. This encodes CSARAPMGSGGNTDTQYF.

This clonotype was found a few times. This rearrangement joins TRBV19 to TRBJ2-1; possibly TRBD1 or TRBD2 for D (5 bases each). Germline CDR1 is LNHDA and CDR2 is SQIVND (reference sequence). The CDR3 consists of 18 residues. The V and J ends lost 1 base and 6 bases respectively, with 22 bases between them. Here the CDR3 reads CASSIVPRTEWGTNEQFF. As DNA, the CDR3 is TGTGCCAGTAGTATAGTACCCCGGACTGAGTGGGGCACCAATGAGCAGTTCTTC.

V and J are TRBV5-1 and TRBJ2-3; 7 bases are a match to TRBD2. V shed 4 bases, J shed 2 bases, and the junction held 10 bases outside the gene matches. This CDR3 has 16 residues. CDR1 is SGHRS, CDR2 YFSETQ, per germline. CDR3 bases: TGCGCCAGCAGCCGTCCGGGGGACTACGACACAGATACGCAGTATTTT. It translates to CASSRPGDYDTDTQYF.

This clonotype was picked up many times. The chain uses TRBV10-3 and TRBJ2-7; D possibly corresponds to TRBD2 (5 bases). Germline CDR1 is ENHRY and CDR2 is SYGVKD. Trimming shortened V by 4 bases and J by 5 bases, and 12 bases separated the two germline ends. The CDR3 is 13 residues long. CDR3 sequence reads: CAISGTSADEQYF. CDR3 DNA sequence: TGTGCCATCAGTGGGACTTCGGCGGACGAGCAGTACTTC.

This clonotype was picked up a small number of times. This sequence joins TRBV9 and TRBJ2-2, with a tentative D call TRBD1 (5 bases). Trimming left V 3 bases short and J 5 bases short, with 11 bases between. The CDR3 runs to 14 residues. The germline CDR1 and CDR2 sequences are SGDLS and YYNGEE. CDR3 amino acids: CASSGTLWTGELFF. The CDR3 nucleotides read TGTGCCAGCAGCGGGACATTGTGGACCGGGGAGCTGTTTTTT.

The chain recombines TRBV5-6 with TRBJ2-2; unclear D gene. Trimming left V 3 bases short and J 4 bases short, with 13 bases between. CDR3 length: 15 residues. Germline V lookup: CDR1 SGHDT, CDR2 YYEEEE. The CDR3 DNA reads as TGTGCCAGCAGCTCGACCACGGTTCGCACCGGGGAGCTGTTTTTT. It translates to CASSSTTVRTGELFF.

The chain is built from TRBV12-3 or TRBV12-4 and TRBJ2-1, with D unresolved. This CDR3 region has 16 residues. Between the trimmed V and J ends, which lost 4 bases and 5 bases, there was a span of 18 bases. CDR3 in DNA: TGTGCCAGCAGTTCCCTCACTGGGTTACTTAACAATGAGCAGTTCTTC. It is translated as CASSSLTGLLNNEQFF.

The V call is TRBV27, the J call TRBJ1-2, with TRBD1 matching 7 bases. The junction had 5 bases not matched to a gene; V was cut back by 3 bases and J by 4 bases. CDR3 length equals 14 residues. The germline V gene encodes CDR1 MNHEY and CDR2 SMNVEV (reference sequence). The CDR3 region has the DNA TGTGCCAGCAGTTTTGACAGGGACCTCTATGGCTACACCTTC. This encodes CASSFDRDLYGYTF.

This clonotype was picked up one time. The chain combines TRBV7-2 with TRBJ1-6; 7 nucleotides align to TRBD1. J lost 5 bases, V lost 8 bases, and 9 bases had no gene match. The CDR3 runs to 15 residues. Germline V CDR1 and CDR2: SGHTA, FQGNSA. CDR3: CASREDRVNNSPLHF. CDR3 in DNA: TGTGCCAGCCGCGAAGACAGGGTGAATAATTCACCCCTCCACTTT.

This clonotype was detected a few times. The genes are TRBV24-1 and TRBJ2-2; D not resolved. CDR3 length equals 13 residues. V was pared by 6 bases and J by 0 bases, with 4 bases between. Germline CDR1 and CDR2: KGHDR and SFDVKD. CDR3 in DNA: TGTGCCACCAGTTTGACGAACACCGGGGAGCTGTTTTTT. Protein: CATSLTNTGELFF.

This sequence joins TRBV29-1 and TRBJ2-7; TRBD1 agrees at 12 bases. This CDR3 spans 16 amino acids. Trimming removed 2 bases from V and 0 bases from J; junction bases left unmatched: 5. Germline V gene sequence: CDR1 SQVTM, CDR2 ANQGSEA. CDR3: CSVERPGQGASYEQYF. Here the CDR3 DNA reads TGCAGCGTTGAAAGACCGGGACAGGGGGCCTCCTACGAGCAGTACTTC.

This clonotype was detected many times. The rearrangement links TRBV5-1 to TRBJ2-7, with 9 bases fitting TRBD1. Losses at the gene ends were 3 bases for V and 0 bases for J; bases not matched to a gene: 4. Germline CDR1 SGHRS, CDR2 YFSETQ. The CDR3 covers 15 residues. CDR3 amino acids: CASSSKQGASYEQYF. The CDR3 region has the DNA TGCGCCAGCAGCTCGAAACAGGGGGCCTCCTACGAGCAGTACTTC.

This clonotype was observed many times. As DNA, the CDR3 is TGCAGCGTTGAGGGACTAGCGGGGGACAATGAGCAGTTCTTC. It yields the protein CSVEGLAGDNEQFF. The chain has TRBV29-1 and TRBJ2-1; 14 bases are a match to TRBD2. The V gene's germline CDR1 is SQVTM and CDR2 ANQGSEA. The CDR3 is 14 amino acids. V lost 3 bases to trimming and J lost 5 bases; unmatched junction nucleotides: 0.

This clonotype was found many times. The V call is TRBV24-1, the J call TRBJ2-5; D might be TRBD2 (6 bases). Trimming removed 5 bases from V and 5 bases from J, with 11 bases in between. The CDR3 is made up of 13 amino acids. Germline assignment: CDR1 KGHDR and CDR2 SFDVKD. CDR3 amino acids: CATSGGGGETQYF. The CDR3 nucleotides are TGTGCCACCAGTGGCGGAGGAGGGGAGACCCAGTACTTC.